Sequencing of this TCR beta chain was carried out in a study of blood T cells in healthy people across ages. Notes on the study in general: Older age went with lower TCR beta diversity per million T cells, in a roughly linear way. Diversity estimates from one million T cells were considered underestimates. TCR beta diversity tracked closely with naive T cell percentage.

Primed by a sample-barcoded 5' primer and a J-beta primer mix, a second PCR proceeded for roughly 7 to 12 cycles. TCRdb redid the calling of the 5' RACE reads with MiXCR, one entry per CDR3 protein. The table includes about 940,000 distinct CDR3 sequences, around 46% detected once. Per sample, at least 5 micrograms of total RNA were extracted. The CDR3 has 17 residues. Germline V gives CDR1 DFQATT, CDR2 SNEGSKA (reference sequence). Trimming cost V 4 bases and J 0 bases; bases outside gene matches: 11. With respect to this clonotype: What it binds is unknown.

The sequence came from a man younger than 40 in good health. Sequenced input: blood. The chain is built from TRBV20-1 and TRBJ2-3; 9 bases fit TRBD2. CDR3 sequence (DNA): TGCAGTGCTACGTCTCTGGCGGGGGGGTCTAGCACAGATACGCAGTATTTT. Residues: CSATSLAGGSSTDTQYF.